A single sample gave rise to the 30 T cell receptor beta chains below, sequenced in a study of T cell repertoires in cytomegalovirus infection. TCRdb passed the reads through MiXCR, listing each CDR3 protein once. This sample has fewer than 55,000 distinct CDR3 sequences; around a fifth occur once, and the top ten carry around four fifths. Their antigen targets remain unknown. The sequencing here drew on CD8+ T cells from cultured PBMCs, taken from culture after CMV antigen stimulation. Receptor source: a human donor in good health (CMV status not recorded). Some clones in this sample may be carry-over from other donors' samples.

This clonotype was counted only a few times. The CDR3 DNA follows: TGTGCCAGCAGCTTAACCGGGGGAAGCACAGATACGCAGTATTTT. It yields the protein CASSLTGGSTDTQYF. The chain combines TRBV7-3 with TRBJ2-3; possible D gene TRBD2, 6 bases. V lost 0 bases and J lost 0, with 7 bases in between. Germline CDR1 reads SGHTA; CDR2 reads FQGTGA. There are 15 residues in the CDR3.

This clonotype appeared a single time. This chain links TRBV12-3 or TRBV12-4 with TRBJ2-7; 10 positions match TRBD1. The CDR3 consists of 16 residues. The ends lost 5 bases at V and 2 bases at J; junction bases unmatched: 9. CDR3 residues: CASSSPGQGVPYEQYF. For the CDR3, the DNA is TGTGCCAGCAGTAGCCCCGGACAGGGGGTACCCTACGAGCAGTACTTC.

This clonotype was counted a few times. CDR3: CASSLGGLGAEAFF. CDR3 DNA: TGTGCCAGCAGCTTGGGGGGGCTCGGCGCTGAAGCTTTCTTT. The chain has TRBV5-6 and TRBJ1-1; possible D gene TRBD1, 6 bases. The CDR3 runs 14 residues. Trimming pared 0 bases from V and 6 bases from J, leaving 12 bases between. CDR1 is SGHDT and CDR2 is YYEEEE in the germline V gene.

The CDR3 DNA follows: TGTGCCAGCAGCCCTCCTGACAGGGGGTATGGCTACACCTTC. The encoded protein is CASSPPDRGYGYTF. V usage is TRBV7-9 and J usage is TRBJ1-2; TRBD1 aligns across 9 bases. Losses at the gene ends were 5 bases for V and 5 bases for J; bases not matched to a gene: 6. CDR1 is SEHNR and CDR2 is FQNEAQ in the germline V gene (reference sequence). CDR3 length equals 14 residues.

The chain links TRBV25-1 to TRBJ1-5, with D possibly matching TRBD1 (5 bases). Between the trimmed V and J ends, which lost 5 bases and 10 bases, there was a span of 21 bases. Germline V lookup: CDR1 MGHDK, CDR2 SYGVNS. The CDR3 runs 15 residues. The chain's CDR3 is CASSSRSGGLSPQHF. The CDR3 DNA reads TGTGCCAGCAGTTCTAGATCTGGGGGTCTCAGTCCCCAGCATTTT. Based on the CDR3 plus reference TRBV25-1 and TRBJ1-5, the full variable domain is EADIYQTPRYLVIGTGKKITLECSQTMGHDKMYWYQQDPGMELHLIHYSYGVNSTEKGDLSSESTVSRIRTEHFPLTLESARPSHTSQYLCASSSRSGGLSPQHFGDGTRLSIL.

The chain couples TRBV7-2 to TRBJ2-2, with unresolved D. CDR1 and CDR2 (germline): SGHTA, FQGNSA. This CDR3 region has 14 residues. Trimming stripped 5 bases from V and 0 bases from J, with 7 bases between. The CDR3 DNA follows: TGTGCCAGCAGCCCTCTTTCGAACACCGGGGAGCTGTTTTTT. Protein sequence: CASSPLSNTGELFF.

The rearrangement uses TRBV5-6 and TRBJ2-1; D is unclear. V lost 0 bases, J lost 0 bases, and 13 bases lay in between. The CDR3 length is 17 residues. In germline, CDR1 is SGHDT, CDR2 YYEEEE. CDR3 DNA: TGTGCCAGCAGCTTGGAAGACACCCCGAGCTCCTACAATGAGCAGTTCTTC. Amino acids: CASSLEDTPSSYNEQFF.

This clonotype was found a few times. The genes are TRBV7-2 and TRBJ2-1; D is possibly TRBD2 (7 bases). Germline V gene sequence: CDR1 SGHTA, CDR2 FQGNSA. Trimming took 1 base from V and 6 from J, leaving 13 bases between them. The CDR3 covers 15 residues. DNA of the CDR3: TGTGCCAGCAGCTTAGTGGGGGGGGCAGGCAATGAGCAGTTCTTC. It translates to CASSLVGGAGNEQFF.

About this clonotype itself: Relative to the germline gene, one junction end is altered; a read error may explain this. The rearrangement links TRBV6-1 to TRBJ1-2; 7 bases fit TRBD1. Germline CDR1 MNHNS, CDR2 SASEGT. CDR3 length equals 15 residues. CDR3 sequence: CASSEVRQGDYGYTF. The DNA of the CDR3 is TGTGCCAGCAGCGAAGTAAGACAGGGAGACTATGGCTACACCTTC.

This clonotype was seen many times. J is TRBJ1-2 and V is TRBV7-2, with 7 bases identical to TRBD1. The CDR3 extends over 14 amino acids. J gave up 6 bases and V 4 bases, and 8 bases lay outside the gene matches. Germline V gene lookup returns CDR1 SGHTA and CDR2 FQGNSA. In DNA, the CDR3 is TGTGCCAGCAGCTGGGTGGAGGGGGCGAATGGCTACACCTTC. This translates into CASSWVEGANGYTF.

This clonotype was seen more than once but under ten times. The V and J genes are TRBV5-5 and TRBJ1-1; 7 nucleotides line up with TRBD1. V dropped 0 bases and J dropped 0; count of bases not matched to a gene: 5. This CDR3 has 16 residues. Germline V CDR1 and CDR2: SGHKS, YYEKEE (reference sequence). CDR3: CASSLVGGGLNTEAFF. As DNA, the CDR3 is TGTGCCAGCAGCTTGGTAGGGGGCGGACTGAACACTGAAGCTTTCTTT.

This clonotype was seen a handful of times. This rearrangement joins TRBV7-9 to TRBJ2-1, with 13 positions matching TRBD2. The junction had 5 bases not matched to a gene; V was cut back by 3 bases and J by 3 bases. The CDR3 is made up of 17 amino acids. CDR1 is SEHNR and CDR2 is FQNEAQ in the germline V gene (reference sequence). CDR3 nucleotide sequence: TGTGCCAGCAGCTTCGGACTAGCGGGGGAGAACTACAATGAGCAGTTCTTC. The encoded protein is CASSFGLAGENYNEQFF.

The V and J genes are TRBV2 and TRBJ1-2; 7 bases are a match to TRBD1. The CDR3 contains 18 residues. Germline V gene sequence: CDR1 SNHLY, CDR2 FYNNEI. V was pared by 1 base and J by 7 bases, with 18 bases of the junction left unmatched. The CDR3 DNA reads TGTGCCAGCAGTGAAGGACAGGGAGAGATATGGAGAGACGGTGGCTACACCTTC. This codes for CASSEGQGEIWRDGGYTF.

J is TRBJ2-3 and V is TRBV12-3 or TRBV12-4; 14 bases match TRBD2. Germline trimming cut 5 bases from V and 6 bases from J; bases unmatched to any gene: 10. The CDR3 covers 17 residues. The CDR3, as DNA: TGTGCCAGCAGTCGCGGGACTAGCGGGAGAGCAGATGATACGCAGTATTTT. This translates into CASSRGTSGRADDTQYF.

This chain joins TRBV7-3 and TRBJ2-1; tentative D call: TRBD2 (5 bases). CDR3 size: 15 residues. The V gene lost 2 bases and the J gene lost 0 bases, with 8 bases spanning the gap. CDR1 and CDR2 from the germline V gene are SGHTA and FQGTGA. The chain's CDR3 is CASSLGEFSYNEQFF. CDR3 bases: TGTGCCAGCAGCTTAGGGGAGTTCTCCTACAATGAGCAGTTCTTC.

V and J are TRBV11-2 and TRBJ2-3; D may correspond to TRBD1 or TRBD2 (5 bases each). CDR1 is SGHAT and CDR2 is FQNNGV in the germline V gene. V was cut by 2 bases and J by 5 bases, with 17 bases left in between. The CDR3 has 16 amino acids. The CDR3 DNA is TGTGCCAGCAGCTTAAACCCGATACCTGGGGGAGATACGCAGTATTTT. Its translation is CASSLNPIPGGDTQYF.

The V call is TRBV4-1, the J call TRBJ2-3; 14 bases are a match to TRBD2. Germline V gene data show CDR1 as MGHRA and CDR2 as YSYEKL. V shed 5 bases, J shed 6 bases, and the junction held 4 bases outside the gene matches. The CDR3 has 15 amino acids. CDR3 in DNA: TGCGCCAGCAGCTCTCGGACTAGCGGGGGGGATACGCAGTATTTT. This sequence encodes CASSSRTSGGDTQYF.

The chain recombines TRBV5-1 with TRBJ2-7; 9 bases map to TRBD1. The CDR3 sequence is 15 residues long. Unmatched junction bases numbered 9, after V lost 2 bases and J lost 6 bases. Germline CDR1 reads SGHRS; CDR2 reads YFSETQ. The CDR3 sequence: CASSLTGQGAGEQYF. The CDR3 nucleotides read TGCGCCAGCAGCTTAACGGGACAGGGTGCGGGCGAGCAGTACTTC.

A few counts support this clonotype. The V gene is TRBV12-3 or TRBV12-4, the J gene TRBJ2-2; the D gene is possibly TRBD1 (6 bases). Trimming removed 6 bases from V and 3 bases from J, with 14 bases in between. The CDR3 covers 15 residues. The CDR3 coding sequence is TGTGCCAGCAGAACAGCCCAGGGGTACACCGGGGAGCTGTTTTTT. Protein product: CASRTAQGYTGELFF.

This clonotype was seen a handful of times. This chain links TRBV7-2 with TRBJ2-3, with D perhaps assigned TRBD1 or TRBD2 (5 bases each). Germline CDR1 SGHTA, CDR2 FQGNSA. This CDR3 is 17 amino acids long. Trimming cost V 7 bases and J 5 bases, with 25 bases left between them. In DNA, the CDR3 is TGTGCCAGCATGCGGATATCCGGGACGGAGCGCGGAGATACGCAGTATTTT. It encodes CASMRISGTERGDTQYF.

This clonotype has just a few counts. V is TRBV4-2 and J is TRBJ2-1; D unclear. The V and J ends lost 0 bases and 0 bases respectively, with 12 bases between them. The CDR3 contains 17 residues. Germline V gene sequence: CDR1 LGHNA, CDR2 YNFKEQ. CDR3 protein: CASSQDLDSSSYNEQFF. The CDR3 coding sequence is TGTGCCAGCAGCCAAGATCTCGACTCAAGCTCCTACAATGAGCAGTTCTTC.

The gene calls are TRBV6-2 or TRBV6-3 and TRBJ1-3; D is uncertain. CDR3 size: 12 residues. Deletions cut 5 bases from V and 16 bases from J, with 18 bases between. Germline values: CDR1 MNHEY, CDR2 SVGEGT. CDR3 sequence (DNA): TGTGCCAGCAGTCCGCGTAATTTCGACCGGTATTTT. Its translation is CASSPRNFDRYF.

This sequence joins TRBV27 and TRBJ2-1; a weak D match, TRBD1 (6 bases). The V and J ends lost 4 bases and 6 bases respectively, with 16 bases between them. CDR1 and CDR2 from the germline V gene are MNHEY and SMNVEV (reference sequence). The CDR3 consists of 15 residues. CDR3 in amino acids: CASSSRDIPINEQFF. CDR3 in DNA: TGTGCCAGCAGTTCAAGGGACATCCCCATCAATGAGCAGTTCTTC.

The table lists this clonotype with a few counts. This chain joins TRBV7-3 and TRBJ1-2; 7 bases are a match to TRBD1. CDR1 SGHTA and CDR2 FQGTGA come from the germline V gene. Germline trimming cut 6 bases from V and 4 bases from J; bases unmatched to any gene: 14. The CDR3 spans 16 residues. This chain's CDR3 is CASRLRQGGIPYGYTF. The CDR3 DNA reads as TGTGCCAGCAGGCTCCGACAGGGTGGGATTCCCTATGGCTACACCTTC.

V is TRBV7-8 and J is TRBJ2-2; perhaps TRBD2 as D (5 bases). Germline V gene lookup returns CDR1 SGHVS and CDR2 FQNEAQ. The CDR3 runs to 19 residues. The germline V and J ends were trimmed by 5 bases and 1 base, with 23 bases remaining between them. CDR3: CASSPTQRGLALNTGELFF. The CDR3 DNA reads TGTGCCAGCAGCCCAACCCAACGGGGTCTAGCATTGAACACCGGGGAGCTGTTTTTT.

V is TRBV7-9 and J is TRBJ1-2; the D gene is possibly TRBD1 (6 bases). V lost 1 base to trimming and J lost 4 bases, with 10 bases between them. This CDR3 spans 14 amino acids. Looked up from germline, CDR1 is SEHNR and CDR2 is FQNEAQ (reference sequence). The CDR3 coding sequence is TGTGCCAGCAGCTTAGACAGGGTAATCTATGGCTACACCTTC. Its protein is CASSLDRVIYGYTF.

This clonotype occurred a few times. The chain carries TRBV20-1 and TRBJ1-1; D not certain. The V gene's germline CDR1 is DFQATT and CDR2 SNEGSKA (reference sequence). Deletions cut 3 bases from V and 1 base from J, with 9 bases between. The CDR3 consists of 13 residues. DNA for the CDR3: TGCAGTGCTAGGGAGCGGGGGAACACTGAAGCTTTCTTT. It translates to CSARERGNTEAFF.

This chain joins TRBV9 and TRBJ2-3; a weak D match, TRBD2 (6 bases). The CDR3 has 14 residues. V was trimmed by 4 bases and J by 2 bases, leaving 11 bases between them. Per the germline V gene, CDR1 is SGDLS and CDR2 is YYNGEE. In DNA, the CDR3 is TGTGCCAGCAGCCCCCGGGACTTCACAGATACGCAGTATTTT. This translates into CASSPRDFTDTQYF.

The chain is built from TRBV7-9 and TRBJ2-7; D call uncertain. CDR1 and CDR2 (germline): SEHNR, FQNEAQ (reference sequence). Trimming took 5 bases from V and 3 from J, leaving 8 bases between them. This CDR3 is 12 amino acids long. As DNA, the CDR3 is TGTGCCAGCAGCCCTCCGGGCTACGAGCAGTACTTC. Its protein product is CASSPPGYEQYF.

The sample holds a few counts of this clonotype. CDR3 region: CASSWGSDTQYF. DNA for the CDR3: TGTGCCAGCAGCTGGGGGTCAGATACGCAGTATTTT. The chain combines TRBV7-2 with TRBJ2-3, with D perhaps given as TRBD1 or TRBD2 (5 bases each). The V and J ends lost 4 bases and 4 bases respectively, with 6 bases between them. Germline V gene sequence: CDR1 SGHTA, CDR2 FQGNSA. There are 12 residues in the CDR3.